The 22 T cell receptor beta chains listed next were all sequenced from one sample in a study of shared clonotypes between healthy human individuals (TCRdb year 2020). The library relied on the immunoSEQ multiplex PCR assay. TCRdb provides this immuneACCESS table in a form limited to in-frame rearrangements. Some clones are lacking; in checked studies, under half of them reflect an unresolved V gene, and why the rest are absent is not known. The sample data list approximately 470,000 clones, and more than 75% of these were observed just once. The ten largest clones represent around 12% of the sample. The sample was PBMCs. These receptors were obtained from a woman between 35 and 50 years old in good health. Some clones in this sample may be carry-over from other donors' samples.

The chain carries TRBV11-2 and TRBJ2-2; TRBD2 is a possible D gene (5 bases). This CDR3 contains 14 residues. Germline V CDR1 and CDR2: SGHAT, FQNNGV. Trimming pared 11 bases from V and 4 bases from J, leaving 17 bases between. CDR3 nucleotides: TGTGCCCGCCGCGGCCTCCGGGGCACCGGGGAGCTGTTTTTT. This encodes CARRGLRGTGELFF.

V gene TRBV6-5 combines with J gene TRBJ1-1; D might be TRBD1 (6 bases). This CDR3 has 15 amino acids. Trimming shortened V by 3 bases and J by 0 bases, and 11 bases separated the two germline ends. Germline loops: CDR1 MNHEY, CDR2 SVGAGI. CDR3 coding DNA: TGTGCCAGCAGTTATTCAGGGGATATGAACACTGAAGCTTTCTTT. Amino acid sequence: CASSYSGDMNTEAFF.

The V gene is TRBV7-8, the J gene TRBJ2-7, with a weak D call TRBD2 (5 bases). The CDR3 consists of 14 residues. Trimming left V 2 bases short and J 5 bases short, with 13 bases between. CDR1 is SGHVS and CDR2 is FQNEAQ in the germline V gene. The CDR3 loop is CASSLSRRWDEQYF. The CDR3 DNA sequence: TGTGCCAGCAGCTTATCAAGGAGGTGGGACGAGCAGTACTTC.

The gene calls are TRBV4-1 and TRBJ1-4; tentative D call: TRBD1 (5 bases). CDR1 is MGHRA, CDR2 YSYEKL, per germline. The CDR3 covers 16 residues. Trimming removed 2 bases from V and 0 bases from J, with 10 bases in between. The CDR3 nucleotides read TGCGCCAGCAGCCAAAGGGGTCAGGCAACTAATGAAAAACTGTTTTTT. Its protein is CASSQRGQATNEKLFF.

In regard to this clone: At the DNA level, this CDR3 is encoded by other sequences in the same sample as well. The chain recombines TRBV11-2 with TRBJ2-2; D is perhaps TRBD2 (6 bases). Looked up from germline, CDR1 is SGHAT and CDR2 is FQNNGV. This CDR3 has 15 residues. The V end lost 1 base, the J end lost 1 base, and 7 bases lay between the germline ends. The CDR3 loop reads CASSLVGGNTGELFF. CDR3 nucleotides: TGTGCCAGCAGCTTAGTGGGAGGGAACACCGGGGAGCTGTTTTTT.

J is TRBJ2-6 and V is TRBV28; D is unresolved. Per germline, CDR1 MDHEN and CDR2 SYDVKM. There are 16 residues in the CDR3. The V end was cut by 5 bases, the J end by 2 bases, with 13 bases between. The CDR3 nucleotides are TGTGCCAGCAGTCCTCTGTTGGAGACTGGGGCCAACGTCCTGACTTTC. The encoded protein is CASSPLLETGANVLTF.

This clone was seen many times. The chain recombines TRBV6-4 with TRBJ2-1; tentative D call: TRBD2 (5 bases). The V end lost 3 bases, the J end lost 10 bases, and 16 bases lay between the germline ends. Germline V gene sequence: CDR1 MRHNA, CDR2 SNTAGT. The CDR3 runs to 14 residues. This chain's CDR3 is CASSDKSGEREQFF. CDR3 DNA sequence: TGTGCCAGCAGTGATAAGAGTGGGGAGCGGGAGCAGTTCTTC.

This sequence joins TRBV7-6 and TRBJ2-7, with D possibly TRBD2 on 6 matching bases. CDR1 is SGHVS, CDR2 FNYEAQ, per germline. V lost 5 bases and J 2 bases, leaving 10 bases between the germline ends. This CDR3 has 13 amino acids. CDR3 DNA: TGTGCCAGCAGCCCAAGACTAGCCTACGAGCAGTACTTC. Its translation is CASSPRLAYEQYF.

This chain connects TRBV28 to TRBJ1-1, with D tentatively TRBD1 (5 bases). The germline V and J ends were trimmed by 6 bases and 1 base, with 18 bases remaining between them. CDR3 size: 16 residues. The germline V gene encodes CDR1 MDHEN and CDR2 SYDVKM. The CDR3 reads CASSPPPGGGNTEAFF. CDR3 nucleotide sequence: TGTGCCAGCAGCCCACCTCCGGGGGGAGGGAACACTGAAGCTTTCTTT.

The V and J genes are TRBV27 and TRBJ2-1; D ambiguous. From germline, CDR1 is MNHEY and CDR2 SMNVEV (reference sequence). Trimming stripped 7 bases from V and 2 bases from J, with 9 bases between. CDR3 length: 13 residues. CDR3 sequence: CASTRGPYNEQFF. In DNA form, the CDR3 reads TGTGCCAGCACTCGAGGACCCTACAATGAGCAGTTCTTC.

The chain joins TRBV7-9 to TRBJ1-1; maybe TRBD1 (5 bases). This CDR3 has 13 residues. Trimming shortened V by 1 base and J by 11 bases, and 14 bases separated the two germline ends. Germline lookup yields CDR1 SEHNR and CDR2 FQNEAQ (reference sequence). The CDR3 DNA reads TGTGCCAGCAGCTTAGGGGTGGGGGACGGGGCTTTCTTT. Encoded protein: CASSLGVGDGAFF.

The chain employs TRBV27 and TRBJ2-1, with 9 positions matching TRBD2. Looked up from germline, CDR1 is MNHEY and CDR2 is SMNVEV (reference sequence). V lost 1 base and J lost 5; bases outside the gene matches: 3. The CDR3 spans 15 residues. CDR3 sequence (DNA): TGTGCCAGCAGTTTATTGGCTAGCGGGAACAATGAGCAGTTCTTC. Its translation: CASSLLASGNNEQFF.

CDR3 in amino acids: CASSPQGADTGELFF. The CDR3 DNA is TGTGCCAGCAGCCCCCAGGGGGCGGACACCGGGGAGCTGTTTTTT. The chain links TRBV2 to TRBJ2-2, with 8 bases that match TRBD1. The V gene end was trimmed by 6 bases and the J gene end by 3 bases; junction bases not matched to a gene: 6. CDR3 length: 15 amino acids. Germline V gene sequence: CDR1 SNHLY, CDR2 FYNNEI. Combining the CDR3 with reference TRBV2 and TRBJ2-2 gives the whole variable domain EPEVTQTPSHQVTQMGQEVILRCVPISNHLYFYWYRQILGQKVEFLVSFYNNEISEKSEIFDDQFSVERPDGSNFTLKIRSTKLEDSAMYFCASSPQGADTGELFFGEGSRLTVL.

The J gene is TRBJ2-2, the V gene TRBV4-2; D not certain. Trimming left V 0 bases short and J 1 base short, with 6 bases between. The germline gives CDR1 LGHNA, CDR2 YNFKEQ. This CDR3 is built from 15 residues. The CDR3 loop is CASSQEYLNTGELFF. DNA of the CDR3: TGTGCCAGCAGCCAAGAATACCTGAACACCGGGGAGCTGTTTTTT.

J is TRBJ2-7 and V is TRBV19; TRBD1 aligns across 8 bases. V gave up 3 bases and J gave up 0 bases; unmatched junction bases: 4. The V gene's germline CDR1 is LNHDA and CDR2 SQIVND (reference sequence). This CDR3 contains 15 residues. CDR3: CASSMKDRVSYEQYF. CDR3 DNA sequence: TGTGCCAGTAGTATGAAGGACAGGGTCTCCTACGAGCAGTACTTC.

This clone appeared once. This rearrangement joins TRBV30 to TRBJ1-5; TRBD1 is a possible D gene (6 bases). Per germline, CDR1 GTSNPN and CDR2 SVGIG (reference sequence). CDR3 length equals 13 residues. Trimming left V 1 base short and J 8 bases short, with 12 bases between. CDR3 sequence (DNA): TGTGCCTGGAGTGCTGGAGGGGACAAGCCCCAGCATTTT. Amino acid sequence: CAWSAGGDKPQHF.

The chain joins TRBV28 to TRBJ2-5; D is unresolved. Deletions cut 4 bases from V and 4 bases from J, with 7 bases between. Germline V gene data show CDR1 as MDHEN and CDR2 as SYDVKM. The CDR3 consists of 12 residues. The CDR3: CASSSTRETQYF. The CDR3 DNA follows: TGTGCCAGCAGTTCGACACGAGAGACCCAGTACTTC.

The V and J genes are TRBV7-8 and TRBJ1-5; the D is unclear. The ends were cut back, 5 bases at V and 3 bases at J, with 14 bases in the middle. The CDR3 has 15 amino acids. Germline V gives CDR1 SGHVS, CDR2 FQNEAQ. In DNA, the CDR3 is TGTGCCAGCAGCCCCCAACCGGCAGCCAATCAGCCCCAGCATTTT. This translates into CASSPQPAANQPQHF. Combining the CDR3 with reference TRBV7-8 and TRBJ1-5 gives the whole variable domain GAGVSQSPRYKVAKRGQDVALRCDPISGHVSLFWYQQALGQGPEFLTYFQNEAQLDKSGLPSDRFFAERPEGSVSTLKIQRTQQEDSAVYLCASSPQPAANQPQHFGDGTRLSIL.

The genes are TRBV4-1 and TRBJ1-5; TRBD1 might be the D (5 bases). The germline V gene has CDR1 MGHRA and CDR2 YSYEKL. The CDR3 runs 15 residues. Trimming took 0 bases from V and 6 from J, leaving 12 bases between them. CDR3 region: CASSQDGWGIQPQHF. CDR3 in DNA: TGCGCCAGCAGCCAAGATGGATGGGGGATTCAGCCCCAGCATTTT.

The chain joins TRBV29-1 to TRBJ1-1; 9 positions agree with TRBD1. The V gene end was trimmed by 6 bases and the J gene end by 5 bases; junction bases not matched to a gene: 4. The CDR3 is 12 residues long. Germline-derived CDR1 and CDR2 are SQVTM and ANQGSEA. For the CDR3, the DNA is TGCAGCGTAGGGACAGGGCTTACTGAAGCTTTCTTT. It translates to CSVGTGLTEAFF.

J is TRBJ2-7 and V is TRBV30; TRBD2 matches at 9 bases. The germline V gene encodes CDR1 GTSNPN and CDR2 SVGIG (reference sequence). V lost 0 bases and J lost 4; bases outside the gene matches: 7. This CDR3 spans 15 amino acids. As DNA, the CDR3 is TGTGCCTGGAGTGTAGGACTAGCGCCTCCTTACGAGCAGTACTTC. Amino acid sequence: CAWSVGLAPPYEQYF.

V and J are TRBV28 and TRBJ1-1, with 8 positions matching TRBD1. Germline values: CDR1 MDHEN, CDR2 SYDVKM. V shed 5 bases, J shed 7 bases, and the junction held 9 bases outside the gene matches. The CDR3 contains 14 residues. The DNA for the CDR3 is TGTGCCAGCAGTCCCGGGACAGGAGCACTTGAAGCTTTCTTT. Amino acid sequence: CASSPGTGALEAFF. Combining the CDR3 with reference TRBV28 and TRBJ1-1 gives the whole variable domain DVKVTQSSRYLVKRTGEKVFLECVQDMDHENMFWYRQDPGLGLRLIYFSYDVKMKEKGDIPEGYSVSREKKERFSLILESASTNQTSMYLCASSPGTGALEAFFGQGTRLTVV.